This TCR beta chain originates from a study of cytomegalovirus exposure and HLA in healthy donors. Notes on the study in general: In a later analysis, a missense DCLRE1C variant was linked to TCR beta V- and J-gene trimming. Among TCR sequences, most were rare, though some public TCRs appeared in many donors.

About this clone itself: As yet, its antigen is unknown. The germline gene is not matched at one end of the junction; a read error may be the cause.

Germline values: CDR1 SEHNR, CDR2 FQNEAQ (reference sequence). The CDR3 has 13 amino acids. The PCR ran on 60 Vbeta and 13 Jbeta primers. TCRdb keeps only in-frame clones here, not all; method: immunoSEQ multiplex PCR. The sample lists more than 150,000 clones; roughly three quarters were seen once. The rearrangement links TRBV7-9 to TRBJ1-4, with D possibly TRBD1 on 5 matching bases. Sequencing used PBMCs. The clonotype was recovered from a woman aged 25 to 39 in good health and CMV-seropositive. This chain's CDR3 is CSSSSGVDEKLFF. CDR3 bases: TGTTCCAGCAGCTCGGGGGTTGATGAAAAACTGTTTTTT.